This TCR beta chain appears in the sequencing data of a study of T cell changes during pregnancy in multiple sclerosis (dated by TCRdb to the late 2010s). For context, the study as a whole: The study examined how the T cell repertoire changed over the course of pregnancy in women with multiple sclerosis.

At the junction V is shortened by 8 bases and J by 4 bases; bases outside the gene matches: 12. The CDR3 spans 15 residues, from the cysteine through the phenylalanine. This entry keeps only the CDR3 DNA: 45 bases, framed from base 1. Sequences MNHNS (CDR1) and SASEGT (CDR2) are obtained from the germline V gene. This clone was counted a few times. Its binding antigen is unknown. No base quality information exists; no much larger clone differs at one position. Library prep was done by the immunoSEQ multiplex PCR assay. Sourced from immuneACCESS, this table was stored by TCRdb with only in-frame sequences that have V and J called. A share of the clones is absent; for the studies checked, an unresolved V gene accounts for under half, and the remainder has no known explanation. This sample holds some 17,000 clones; roughly 88% were observed only once. The biggest ten clones account for around 12% of the sample.

Sequencing was performed on CD8+ T cells from peripheral blood mononuclear cells, taken after pregnancy. The rearrangement joined TRBV6-1 to TRBJ2-3; 7 central nucleotides agree with TRBD2. The receptor comes from a female donor in good health, enrolled as a control in a pregnancy study. CDR3 sequence: CASVLEAGMADTQYF. The nucleotide sequence is TGTGCCAGCGTGTTAGAAGCGGGAATGGCAGATACGCAGTATTTT.